The present T cell receptor beta chain was sequenced within a study of technical replicates of blood from several donors. The CDR3 consists of 12 residues. Trimming cost V 7 bases and J 7 bases; bases outside gene matches: 5. The germline V gene encodes CDR1 SEHNR and CDR2 FQNEAQ (reference sequence). Generated by immunoSEQ multiplex PCR, the TCRdb table keeps only in-frame clones and is missing some. The table lists around 77,000 clones, roughly 90% of them singletons, with about 0.37% in the top ten. The clonotype originates from a human donor in good health. This sequence joins TRBV7-9 and TRBJ1-1; 8 nucleotides align to TRBD1. The sequencing input was T cells isolated from PBMCs. CDR3 amino acids: CASIQGADEAFF. Written as DNA, the CDR3 is TGTGCCAGCATCCAGGGGGCTGATGAAGCTTTCTTT.